The clone carrying this T cell receptor (beta chain) was recorded a few times. Antigen specificity is unknown. CDR1 is SGHNT, CDR2 YYREEE, per germline (reference sequence). V was pared by 0 bases and J by 2 bases, with 20 bases between. There are 18 residues in the CDR3. Clones were sequenced by immunoSEQ multiplex PCR, and TCRdb holds only the in-frame ones, with some missing. The sample consists of tens of thousands of clones, approximately 75% of them appearing once. This record belongs to a study of vaccination effects on CD4 cells after COVID-19. Study outcomes and limitations: Healthy vaccinees' vaccine-induced clones included only 1 of 255 cross-reacting with common cold coronaviruses.

Viral peptide pool expansion of antigen-specific CD4+ T cells preceded sequencing in the ViraFEST assay. Subsequent to a culture period of under 11 days, CD4+ T cells were isolated. The vaccine recipients had no prior SARS-CoV-2 infection, with negative nucleocapsid antibodies. The authors exchanged half the medium for IL-2 medium on days 3 and 7. The sequenced sample was CD4+ T cells from PBMCs cultured with HCoV-OC43 spike peptides, obtained before COVID-19 vaccination. As for subset: HCoV-OC43 spike overlapping peptide pool stimulation. The chain joins TRBV5-4 to TRBJ1-2; D may be TRBD1 (6 bases). The TCR was taken from a human donor who received a COVID-19 vaccine. DNA of the CDR3: TGTGCCAGCAGCTTGGGAGTTGAGGTCAGGGGACTAAACTATGGCTACACCTTC. Protein product: CASSLGVEVRGLNYGYTF.